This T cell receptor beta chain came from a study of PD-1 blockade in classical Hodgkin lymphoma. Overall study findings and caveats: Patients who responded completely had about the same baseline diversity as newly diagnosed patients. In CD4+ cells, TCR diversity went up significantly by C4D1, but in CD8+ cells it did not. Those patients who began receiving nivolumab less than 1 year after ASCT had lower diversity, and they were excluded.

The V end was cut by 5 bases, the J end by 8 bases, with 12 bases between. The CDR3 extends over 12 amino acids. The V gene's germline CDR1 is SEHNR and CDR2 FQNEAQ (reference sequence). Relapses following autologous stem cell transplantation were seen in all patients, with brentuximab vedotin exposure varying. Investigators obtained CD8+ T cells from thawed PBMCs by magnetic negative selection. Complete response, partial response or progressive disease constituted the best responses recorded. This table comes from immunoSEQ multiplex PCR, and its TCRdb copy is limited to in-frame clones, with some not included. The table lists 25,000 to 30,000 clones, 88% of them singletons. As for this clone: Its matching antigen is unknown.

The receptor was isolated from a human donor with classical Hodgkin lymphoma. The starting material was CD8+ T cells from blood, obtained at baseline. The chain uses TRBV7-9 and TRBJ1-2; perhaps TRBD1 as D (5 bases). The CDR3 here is CASSVDTRGYTF. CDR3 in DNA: TGTGCCAGCAGCGTGGACACGCGCGGCTACACCTTC.